Shown below are 25 T cell receptor beta chains from a single sample sequenced in a study of neurological immune-mediated disorders. TCRdb re-called the 5' RACE reads with MiXCR, one entry per CDR3 protein. The table lists just under 45,000 distinct CDR3 sequences, roughly 21% of them singletons. The sample's time point: technical triplicate 3. Sequenced: PBMCs. Every receptor here comes from a man in his sixties with HTLV-1-associated myelopathy (HAM/TSP).

This chain joins TRBV10-3 and TRBJ1-3, with 9 bases lining up with TRBD1. Per the germline V gene, CDR1 is ENHRY and CDR2 is SYGVKD. Trimming cost V 9 bases and J 6 bases; bases outside gene matches: 9. This CDR3 spans 14 amino acids. The CDR3 region has the DNA TGTGCCATTGGACAGGGGTTCTCCAAAAACACCATATATTTT. It encodes CAIGQGFSKNTIYF.

This clonotype has ten or more counts. The chain has TRBV28 and TRBJ2-2; 12 nucleotides line up with TRBD1. The length of the CDR3 is 14 residues. The germline gives CDR1 MDHEN, CDR2 SYDVKM. Trimming cost V 8 bases and J 5 bases; bases outside gene matches: 3. Here the CDR3 reads CASVGQGATGELFF. The CDR3 nucleotides read TGTGCCAGCGTGGGACAGGGGGCGACCGGGGAGCTGTTTTTT. Supplemented by reference TRBV28 and TRBJ2-2, the full variable domain reads DVKVTQSSRYLVKRTGEKVFLECVQDMDHENMFWYRQDPGLGLRLIYFSYDVKMKEKGDIPEGYSVSREKKERFSLILESASTNQTSMYLCASVGQGATGELFFGEGSRLTVL.

In its sample, this clonotype was seen once. V gene TRBV28 combines with J gene TRBJ2-5, with TRBD1 matching 10 bases. CDR3 length: 15 residues. Germline values: CDR1 MDHEN, CDR2 SYDVKM. V gave up 7 bases and J gave up 5 bases; unmatched junction bases: 10. CDR3 protein: CASITPGTGAETQYF. CDR3 nucleotides: TGTGCCAGCATCACGCCAGGGACAGGGGCCGAGACCCAGTACTTC.

The chain recombines TRBV20-1 with TRBJ2-3; a weak D match, TRBD2 (5 bases). The germline gives CDR1 DFQATT, CDR2 SNEGSKA (reference sequence). V lost 1 base and J 3 bases, leaving 14 bases between the germline ends. The CDR3 runs to 15 residues. The chain's CDR3 is CSARALARGTDTQYF. The CDR3, as DNA: TGCAGTGCTAGAGCCCTCGCACGCGGGACAGATACGCAGTATTTT.

Remarks on this clonotype: One base away lies a much larger clone, so this may be a sequencing read error. The chain joins TRBV5-5 to TRBJ1-4; unclear D gene. CDR3 length: 12 amino acids. Germline-derived CDR1 and CDR2 are SGHKS and YYEKEE (reference sequence). Written as DNA, the CDR3 is TGTACCAGCAGTCTAGAGTCGGGAAAACTGTTTTTT. Residues: CTSSLESGKLFF.

This clonotype has at least ten counts. The chain carries TRBV7-2 and TRBJ2-1; the D call may be TRBD1 or TRBD2 (5 bases each). CDR1 SGHTA and CDR2 FQGNSA come from the germline V gene. This CDR3 has 19 amino acids. With 2 bases removed from V and 2 bases from J, the gap between germline ends came to 22 bases. In DNA, the CDR3 is TGTGCCAGCAGCTTAATTGGGACGGGGCTAGCCGGGACCTACAATGAGCAGTTCTTC. Its protein is CASSLIGTGLAGTYNEQFF.

This clonotype came up many times. This chain links TRBV29-1 with TRBJ1-1; unclear D gene. Looked up from germline, CDR1 is SQVTM and CDR2 is ANQGSEA. This CDR3 is built from 14 residues. The V end lost 3 bases, the J end lost 0 bases, and 11 bases lay between the germline ends. The CDR3, as DNA: TGCAGCGTTGAGGAAGCTTCCATGAACACTGAAGCTTTCTTT. Encoded protein: CSVEEASMNTEAFF.

This clonotype was recorded many times. J is TRBJ2-1 and V is TRBV28; 12 nucleotides agree with TRBD1. Looked up from germline, CDR1 is MDHEN and CDR2 is SYDVKM. J was trimmed by 4 bases and V by 8 bases; bases with no gene match: 9. The CDR3 has 16 amino acids. The CDR3 is CASLPGTGGLYNEQFF. In DNA form, the CDR3 reads TGTGCCAGCCTGCCCGGGACAGGGGGCTTGTACAATGAGCAGTTCTTC.

This clonotype was observed at least ten times. The chain carries TRBV5-1 and TRBJ2-2, with 14 bases that match TRBD2. V dropped 4 bases and J dropped 6; count of bases not matched to a gene: 5. The CDR3 covers 16 residues. CDR1 is SGHRS, CDR2 YFSETQ, per germline. Written as DNA, the CDR3 is TGCGCCAGCAGCAAGGGACTAGCGGGAGATTCCGGGGAGCTGTTTTTT. It yields the protein CASSKGLAGDSGELFF.

This clonotype was seen repeatedly, ten times or more. The CDR3 reads CASSAEGWTEAFF. The CDR3 DNA reads as TGTGCCAGCAGTGCAGAGGGTTGGACTGAAGCTTTCTTT. The rearrangement uses TRBV6-4 and TRBJ1-1; D is uncertain. From germline, CDR1 is MRHNA and CDR2 SNTAGT. V lost 4 bases and J lost 5, with 11 bases in between. CDR3 length: 13 amino acids.

There are many counts of this clonotype. The chain uses TRBV29-1 and TRBJ1-4; 9 bases align to TRBD1. The CDR3 is made up of 14 amino acids. CDR1 and CDR2 from the germline V gene are SQVTM and ANQGSEA. The ends lost 4 bases at V and 8 bases at J; junction bases unmatched: 8. The CDR3 protein is CSVVFPTGGEKLFF. DNA for the CDR3: TGCAGCGTTGTTTTCCCTACAGGGGGCGAAAAACTGTTTTTT.

This clonotype has at least ten counts. The chain links TRBV9 to TRBJ2-7; 15 bases agree with TRBD2. The CDR3 has 18 residues. The germline gives CDR1 SGDLS, CDR2 YYNGEE. V lost 6 bases and J lost 1; bases outside the gene matches: 11. The CDR3 spells CASNVRGTSGRSSYEQYF. The CDR3 DNA sequence: TGTGCCAGCAACGTCCGAGGGACTAGCGGGAGGTCTTCCTACGAGCAGTACTTC.

There are many counts of this clonotype. The chain is built from TRBV6-5 and TRBJ2-7; 8 bases align to TRBD2. Germline V gene sequence: CDR1 MNHEY, CDR2 SVGAGI. This CDR3 has 12 residues. Germline trimming cut 6 bases from V and 7 bases from J; bases unmatched to any gene: 5. CDR3 bases: TGTGCCAGCAGAGCGGGAGTAGGTGAGCAGTACTTC. This translates into CASRAGVGEQYF.

The chain combines TRBV27 with TRBJ2-5, with 8 positions matching TRBD1. The trim removed 5 bases at V and 3 bases at J, leaving 2 bases unmatched. The CDR3 covers 13 residues. Germline loops: CDR1 MNHEY, CDR2 SMNVEV (reference sequence). The CDR3 DNA sequence: TGTGCCAGCAGTAACAGGGGGGAAGAGACCCAGTACTTC. It specifies CASSNRGEETQYF.

CDR3 sequence (DNA): TGTGCCAGCAGGGAGACCGGGACTACCACCTACGAGCAGTACTTC. Translation: CASRETGTTTYEQYF. The chain has TRBV6-2 or TRBV6-3 and TRBJ2-7; 7 nucleotides align to TRBD2. The J segment lost 2 bases and the V segment lost 6 bases, leaving 10 bases of the junction unmatched. The CDR3 extends over 15 amino acids. Germline V gene data show CDR1 as MNHEY and CDR2 as SVGEGT.

This clonotype was seen at least ten times. This CDR3 reads CSARGLGAYEQYF. In DNA form, the CDR3 reads TGCAGTGCTAGAGGTCTCGGAGCATACGAGCAGTACTTC. The V call is TRBV20-1, the J call TRBJ2-7; D not certain. The V end lost 1 base, the J end lost 4 bases, and 11 bases lay between the germline ends. In germline, CDR1 is DFQATT, CDR2 SNEGSKA (reference sequence). The CDR3 loop spans 13 amino acids.

Worth noting for this clonotype: A much bigger clone sits one base away, suggesting this may be a read error. The rearrangement uses TRBV29-1 and TRBJ1-4; 9 nucleotides match TRBD1. Germline V gene lookup returns CDR1 SQVTM and CDR2 ANQGSEA. The ends lost 4 bases at V and 8 bases at J; junction bases unmatched: 8. This CDR3 is built from 14 residues. The CDR3 DNA reads as TGCAGCGTTGTTTTCTCTACAGGGGGCGAAAAACTGTTTTTT. Its protein is CSVVFSTGGEKLFF.

This clonotype was detected ten times or more. The rearrangement uses TRBV15 and TRBJ2-5, with D tentatively TRBD2 (6 bases). The ends were cut back, 1 base at V and 1 base at J, with 10 bases in the middle. CDR1 and CDR2 from the germline V gene are LNHNV and YYDKDF (reference sequence). The CDR3 loop spans 15 amino acids. This CDR3 is CATSRGYSGQETQYF. The DNA of the CDR3 is TGTGCCACCAGCAGAGGCTATAGCGGCCAAGAGACCCAGTACTTC.

This clonotype was detected many times. The chain carries TRBV2 and TRBJ2-2; D gene ambiguous. Germline CDR1 and CDR2: SNHLY and FYNNEI. V dropped 6 bases and J dropped 5 bases, with 16 bases sitting between them. There are 15 residues in the CDR3. The CDR3 protein is CASSLPAGRTGELFF. CDR3 coding DNA: TGTGCCAGCAGCCTCCCGGCAGGACGGACCGGGGAGCTGTTTTTT.

This clonotype was detected many times. The J gene is TRBJ2-5, the V gene TRBV5-1, with 10 bases that match TRBD1. Germline lookup yields CDR1 SGHRS and CDR2 YFSETQ. V was pared by 4 bases and J by 5 bases, with 8 bases of the junction left unmatched. This CDR3 has 15 residues. CDR3 coding DNA: TGCGCCAGCAGCACCCAGACAGGGGGCGGTGAGACCCAGTACTTC. Its protein is CASSTQTGGGETQYF.

This clonotype was observed at least ten times. V gene TRBV5-4 combines with J gene TRBJ2-3; 11 nucleotides match TRBD2. The germline CDR1 and CDR2 sequences are SGHNT and YYREEE (reference sequence). This CDR3 contains 16 residues. With V trimmed by 4 bases and J by 2 bases, 6 bases remained unmatched. The CDR3 DNA reads as TGTGCCAGCAGCCCTAGACTAGCGGGGAACACAGATACGCAGTATTTT. Translated, it gives CASSPRLAGNTDTQYF. Using reference TRBV5-4 and TRBJ2-3 for the parts outside the CDR3, the full variable domain is ETGVTQSPTHLIKTRGQQVTLRCSSQSGHNTVSWYQQALGQGPQFIFQYYREEENGRGNFPPRFSGLQFPNYSSELNVNALELDDSALYLCASSPRLAGNTDTQYFGPGTRLTVL.

The table lists this clonotype with a few counts. This could be a read error, since a much larger clone is one nucleotide away. The chain has TRBV5-1 and TRBJ2-7; 8 nucleotides line up with TRBD2. CDR3 length equals 15 residues. Germline lookup yields CDR1 SGHRS and CDR2 YFSETQ. The CDR3 is CANSPLSGSGYEQYF. The CDR3 coding sequence is TGCGCCAACAGCCCCTTGAGCGGGAGTGGCTACGAGCAGTACTTC.

This clonotype was seen ten or more times. The chain combines TRBV6-6 with TRBJ1-5, with D possibly being TRBD1 (6 bases). Trimming cost V 5 bases and J 6 bases, with 11 bases left between them. CDR1 is MNHNY, CDR2 SVGAGI, per germline (reference sequence). The CDR3 consists of 13 residues. The CDR3 loop reads CASSQQGGQPQHF. The CDR3 DNA follows: TGTGCCAGCAGTCAACAGGGAGGTCAGCCCCAGCATTTT.

This clonotype was observed many times. CDR3 nucleotide sequence: TGCAGTGCTAGAGATATACTGATGGGCGGGGAGGGGTACGAGCAGTACTTC. This encodes CSARDILMGGEGYEQYF. The V call is TRBV20-1, the J call TRBJ2-7, with TRBD2 matching over 7 bases. The CDR3 sequence is 17 residues long. The J segment lost 4 bases and the V segment lost 0 bases, leaving 15 bases of the junction unmatched. From germline, CDR1 is DFQATT and CDR2 SNEGSKA (reference sequence).

Ten or more counts support this clonotype. The chain employs TRBV12-3 or TRBV12-4 and TRBJ2-7; TRBD2 agrees at 9 bases. The CDR3 loop spans 14 amino acids. The V gene end was trimmed by 5 bases and the J gene end by 5 bases; junction bases not matched to a gene: 7. CDR3 nucleotide sequence: TGTGCCAGCAGTCCTGGGACTAGCATCGACGAGCAGTACTTC. Protein: CASSPGTSIDEQYF.